Listed below are T cell receptor beta chains from one sample, sequenced in a study of blood T cell repertoires in COVID-19. Method: immunoSEQ multiplex PCR; TCRdb's copy keeps in-frame clones and lacks some. Here the sample spans tens of thousands of clones, almost 95% being singletons. Material: peripheral blood. These receptors were taken from a man aged 45 to 65 with active COVID-19. The CDR3 runs from the conserved cysteine through the conserved F or W. The D gene is left open where the match is weak. Size tells how often a clone was seen (once, few, many) or the class of an expanded clone, and some rows leave it out.

- - TRBJ2-6 TRBV7-3 TGTGCCAGCAGCTTAAACCCGGGATCCGTCTCTGGGGCCAACGTCCTGACTTTC CASSLNPGSVSGANVLTF
- TRBD1 TRBJ1-2 TRBV19 TGTGCCAGTAGTCTGGGGACAGGGGCTGGCTACACCTTC CASSLGTGAGYTF
- - TRBJ1-1 TRBV19 TGTGCCAGTAGTTTACCCATGTCCGGCACTGAAGCTTTCTTT CASSLPMSGTEAFF
- - TRBJ1-6 TRBV14 TGTGCCAGCAGCCAAGAACAGACTAAGTATAATTCACCCCTCCACTTT CASSQEQTKYNSPLHF
- TRBD1 TRBJ1-6 TRBV7-9 TGTGCCAGCAGGCTGGGGACAGGGGCTAATTCACCCCTCTACTTT CASRLGTGANSPLYF
- - TRBJ1-1 TRBV2 TGTGCCAGCAGACGAGGATCGACAGGGAACACTGAAGCTTTCTTT CASRRGSTGNTEAFF
few - TRBJ1-2 TRBV30 TGTGCCACGAGGGCCTATCGGGATGGCTACACCTTC CATRAYRDGYTF
- - TRBJ2-2 TRBV4-1 TGCGCCAGCAGCCAGCATCGGAGGGACCCAAACACCGGGGAGCTGTTTTTT CASSQHRRDPNTGELFF
- - TRBJ2-7 TRBV5-5 TGTGCCAGCAGCTTGGTTGGAGGGGTAGAGGAGCAGTACTTC CASSLVGGVEEQYF
- TRBD1 TRBJ1-5 TRBV5-6 TGTGCCAGCAGCCTTAGACAGGGCCTCAATCAGCCCCAGCATTTT CASSLRQGLNQPQHF
- - TRBJ1-4 TRBV9 TGTGCCAGCAGCAGAAGTGGGAGGGCAACTAATGAAAAACTGTTTTTT CASSRSGRATNEKLFF
once TRBD1 TRBJ2-7 TRBV29-1 TGCAGCGCGGGACAGGGGGCAAACGAGCAGTACTTC CSAGQGANEQYF
once - TRBJ2-3 TRBV7-8 TGTGCCAGCAGCTCGACACCAAGCACAGATACGCAGTATTTT CASSSTPSTDTQYF
- TRBD1 TRBJ1-3 TRBV28 TGTGCCAGCAGTTTGGGACAGGGGTTAAGAAACACCATATATTTT CASSLGQGLRNTIYF
once - TRBJ1-1 TRBV6-1 TGTGCCAGCAGTGCAGACAGATATCAGGTGACGAACACTGAAGCTTTCTTT CASSADRYQVTNTEAFF
- - TRBJ1-1 TRBV13 TGTGCCAGCAGCTCCCGACAGATAATGACTAACACTGAAGCTTTCTTT CASSSRQIMTNTEAFF
- TRBD2 TRBJ2-2 TRBV4-3 TGCGCCAGCAGCCAGGGTGGACTAGCGGGGGGGCGGAACACCGGGGAGCTGTTTTTT CASSQGGLAGGRNTGELFF
- TRBD1 TRBJ2-3 TRBV5-1 TGCGCCAGCAGCTTGTCGGGACAGGGTACAACAGATACGCAGTATTTT CASSLSGQGTTDTQYF
- TRBD1 TRBJ1-6 TRBV6-5 TGTGCCAGCAGTCAAACCGGGACAGCCGATTCACCCCTCCACTTT CASSQTGTADSPLHF
once TRBD1 TRBJ1-6 TRBV9 TGTGCCAGCAGCGGAGGGGACAGCTATAATTCACCCCTCCACTTT CASSGGDSYNSPLHF
- - TRBJ2-1 TRBV29-1 TGCAGTACTGGGGGCGCGGGCTCCTACAATGAGCAGTTCTTC CSTGGAGSYNEQFF
- - TRBJ1-2 TRBV2 TGTGCCAGCCGCCAGGGTCTAGGTGGCTACACCTTC CASRQGLGGYTF
- - TRBJ2-1 TRBV6-6 TGTGCCAGCAGGCCTCAGGGGAGCTCCTACAATGAGCAGTTCTTC CASRPQGSSYNEQFF
few - TRBJ1-1 TRBV19 TGTGCCAGTAGTAACGCAGGCAACACTGAAGCTTTCTTT CASSNAGNTEAFF
- TRBD1 TRBJ2-3 TRBV6-5 TGTGCCAGCAGGAGACAGGGGGGCCCCACAGATACGCAGTATTTT CASRRQGGPTDTQYF
few - TRBJ1-3 TRBV2 TGTGCCAGCAGTGAAGTAACTGGAAACACCATATATTTT CASSEVTGNTIYF